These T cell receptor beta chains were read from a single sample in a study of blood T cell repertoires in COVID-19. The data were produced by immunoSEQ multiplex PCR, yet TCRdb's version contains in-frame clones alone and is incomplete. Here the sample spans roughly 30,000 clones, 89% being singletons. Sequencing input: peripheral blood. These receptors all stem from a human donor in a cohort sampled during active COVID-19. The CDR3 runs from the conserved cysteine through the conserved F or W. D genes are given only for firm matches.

cdr3_aa: CASRPGATGELFF
d_call: NA
cdr3_length: 13
v_call: TRBV2
j_call: TRBJ2-2

cdr3_aa: CASRVSSGGAGGRDTQYF
d_call: TRBD2
cdr3_length: 18
v_call: TRBV5-5
j_call: TRBJ2-3

cdr3_aa: CASSIVGRDQPQHF
d_call: NA
cdr3_length: 14
v_call: TRBV19
j_call: TRBJ1-5

cdr3_aa: CASSLVLASYEQYF
d_call: NA
cdr3_length: 14
v_call: TRBV7-2
j_call: TRBJ2-7

cdr3_aa: CASNPRQGARNEQFF
d_call: TRBD1
cdr3_length: 15
v_call: TRBV19
j_call: TRBJ2-1

cdr3_aa: CASSELVVPEQYF
d_call: NA
cdr3_length: 13
v_call: TRBV2
j_call: TRBJ2-7

cdr3_aa: CASSRSQTGNEKLFF
d_call: TRBD1
cdr3_length: 15
v_call: TRBV6-5
j_call: TRBJ1-4

cdr3_aa: CASSSGTGQGYYGYTF
d_call: TRBD1
cdr3_length: 16
v_call: TRBV27
j_call: TRBJ1-2

cdr3_aa: CASSNAPRGSPLHF
d_call: NA
cdr3_length: 14
v_call: TRBV19
j_call: TRBJ1-6

cdr3_aa: CASSPGQVSGAEAFF
d_call: TRBD1
cdr3_length: 15
v_call: TRBV7-3
j_call: TRBJ1-1

cdr3_aa: CASSVEGGMTGTQYF
d_call: TRBD2
cdr3_length: 15
v_call: TRBV9
j_call: TRBJ2-5

cdr3_aa: CASGTGAPNYGYTF
d_call: TRBD1
cdr3_length: 14
v_call: TRBV28
j_call: TRBJ1-2

cdr3_aa: CASSLAENSYNEQFF
d_call: NA
cdr3_length: 15
v_call: TRBV5-1
j_call: TRBJ2-1

cdr3_aa: CASSPGTGPQETQYF
d_call: TRBD1
cdr3_length: 15
v_call: TRBV5-1
j_call: TRBJ2-5

cdr3_aa: CASSPPVYAGGDNYGYTF
d_call: TRBD1
cdr3_length: 18
v_call: TRBV18
j_call: TRBJ1-2

cdr3_aa: CASSRDRAYEQYF
d_call: TRBD1
cdr3_length: 13
v_call: TRBV7-2
j_call: TRBJ2-7

cdr3_aa: CASSIAGGQAGNTIYF
d_call: NA
cdr3_length: 16
v_call: TRBV19
j_call: TRBJ1-3

cdr3_aa: CASSLRTGAYQETQYF
d_call: TRBD1
cdr3_length: 16
v_call: TRBV3-1/TRBV3-2
j_call: TRBJ2-5